These T cell receptor beta chains were read from a single sample in a study of blood T cell repertoires in COVID-19. The method was immunoSEQ multiplex PCR; TCRdb's version includes in-frame clones alone and lacks a portion of them. The sample has under 140,000 clones; around 90% are singletons. The sample comprised peripheral blood. The origin of the receptors is a woman between 50 and 59 years old with acute or convalescent COVID-19. Both conserved end residues are trimmed from each CDR3. Fields, in order: CDR3 protein, V gene, J gene.

CDR3 protein: ASSLMASTKNIQY
V gene: TRBV11-2
J gene: TRBJ2-4

CDR3 protein: ASSASLSGGDTGELF
V gene: TRBV4-2
J gene: TRBJ2-2

CDR3 protein: ASSQVLRTSGERF
V gene: TRBV3-1/TRBV3-2
J gene: TRBJ2-1

CDR3 protein: ASSNTGLRDTGELF
V gene: TRBV19
J gene: TRBJ2-2

CDR3 protein: ASSLGDPGTGELF
V gene: TRBV6-5
J gene: TRBJ2-2

CDR3 protein: SVSGAGNLINTGELF
V gene: TRBV29-1
J gene: TRBJ2-2

CDR3 protein: ASSSDRVPYNEQF
V gene: TRBV5-4
J gene: TRBJ2-1

CDR3 protein: AWSRPASGDTYEQY
V gene: TRBV30
J gene: TRBJ2-7

CDR3 protein: ASSRKGLVSYNSPLH
V gene: TRBV19
J gene: TRBJ1-6

CDR3 protein: ASSFSGSGNEQY
V gene: TRBV5-6
J gene: TRBJ2-7

CDR3 protein: ASSLRGTDTQY
V gene: TRBV12-3/TRBV12-4
J gene: TRBJ2-3

CDR3 protein: ASRAPGTGPLLAF
V gene: TRBV10-1
J gene: TRBJ1-1

CDR3 protein: ASSRTRGGRVETQY
V gene: TRBV14
J gene: TRBJ2-5

CDR3 protein: ASSPGTGQDYGYT
V gene: TRBV5-6
J gene: TRBJ1-2

CDR3 protein: ASSPKALAEANTGELF
V gene: TRBV18
J gene: TRBJ2-2

CDR3 protein: AWGPGQVDYGYT
V gene: TRBV30
J gene: TRBJ1-2

CDR3 protein: ASSQGGANEKLF
V gene: TRBV18
J gene: TRBJ1-4

CDR3 protein: ASSPSSTNTGELF
V gene: TRBV4-2
J gene: TRBJ2-2

CDR3 protein: ASSQDSSGYTDTQY
V gene: TRBV3-1/TRBV3-2
J gene: TRBJ2-3

CDR3 protein: ASSQDSSFEQF
V gene: TRBV4-1
J gene: TRBJ2-1

CDR3 protein: ASRRTGEDTQY
V gene: TRBV9
J gene: TRBJ2-3

CDR3 protein: ASSQDFTRGRAVLEKLF
V gene: TRBV4-2
J gene: TRBJ1-4

CDR3 protein: ASRPGNTNYGYT
V gene: TRBV28
J gene: TRBJ1-2

CDR3 protein: SASSGGGTDTQY
V gene: TRBV20-1
J gene: TRBJ2-3

CDR3 protein: ASSQTSAGDEQF
V gene: TRBV6-5
J gene: TRBJ2-1